This T cell receptor (beta chain) derives from a study of cytomegalovirus exposure and HLA in healthy donors. The study's findings and limits: Later analysis revealed greater clonal expansion in HLA-associated TCR beta chains than in equally common others. The authors judged a highly shared variant cluster likely a sequencing artifact.

The V end lost 0 bases, the J end lost 1 base, and 9 bases lay between the germline ends. The CDR3 totals 15 residues. Germline CDR1 reads MNHEY; CDR2 reads SVGAGI. Amplification used 60 Vbeta primers and 13 Jbeta primers. TCRdb's copy holds only in-frame clones and misses some; the assay was immunoSEQ multiplex PCR. Of 95,000 to 150,000 clones in the sample, 66% were seen once. On this clone: Its cognate antigen is unknown.

Material: PBMCs. The sequence was collected from a young man in good health and CMV-seronegative. V gene TRBV6-5 combines with J gene TRBJ1-1; a weak D match, TRBD1 (6 bases). The CDR3 nucleotides are TGTGCCAGCAGTTACTCGATGGGGGCGAACACTGAAGCTTTCTTT. Encoded protein: CASSYSMGANTEAFF.